The next 10 T cell receptor beta chains were all read from a single sample in a study of blood T cell repertoires in COVID-19. Sequenced by immunoSEQ multiplex PCR; TCRdb stores in-frame clones only, minus some. The table records some 150,000 clones, about 80% of them present only once. Sequences were obtained from peripheral blood. These receptors were obtained from a man between 65 and 85 years old with acute or convalescent COVID-19.

The genes are TRBV7-2 and TRBJ1-2; D might be TRBD1 (6 bases). Germline CDR1 SGHTA, CDR2 FQGNSA. The CDR3 sequence is 14 residues long. V lost 4 bases and J 4 bases, leaving 13 bases between the germline ends. This CDR3 reads CASSSQGKGYGYTF. For the CDR3, the DNA is TGTGCCAGCAGCTCACAGGGCAAGGGCTATGGCTACACCTTC.

This clone is a singleton in its sample. The CDR3 coding sequence is TGTGCCTGGAGTGCCCTGGGCCGGTCGGGAGGTGGCTACACCTTC. This translates into CAWSALGRSGGGYTF. This chain joins TRBV30 and TRBJ1-2; D not resolved. Germline V gene data show CDR1 as GTSNPN and CDR2 as SVGIG (reference sequence). Trimming pared 1 base from V and 7 bases from J, leaving 19 bases between. The length of the CDR3 is 15 residues.

This chain links TRBV3-1 (or the pseudogene TRBV3-2) with TRBJ2-3; 9 nucleotides align to TRBD2. CDR1 LGHDT and CDR2 YNNKEL come from the germline V gene (reference sequence). There are 17 residues in the CDR3. The junction had 8 bases not matched to a gene; V was cut back by 1 base and J by 3 bases. CDR3 region: CASSQGASGGRTDTQYF. For the CDR3, the DNA is TGTGCCAGCAGCCAAGGGGCGAGCGGGGGGAGAACAGATACGCAGTATTTT.

This chain uses TRBV5-1 with TRBJ2-2, with D hard to call. CDR1 and CDR2 from the germline V gene are SGHRS and YFSETQ. V dropped 0 bases and J dropped 4 bases, with 4 bases sitting between them. The CDR3 length is 13 residues. The CDR3 DNA reads as TGCGCCAGCAGCTTGGCGGTCACCGGGGAGCTGTTTTTT. This gives the protein CASSLAVTGELFF.

The chain carries TRBV28 and TRBJ2-5; D might be TRBD2 (6 bases). Looked up from germline, CDR1 is MDHEN and CDR2 is SYDVKM. This CDR3 comprises 14 residues. Trimming left V 7 bases short and J 1 base short, with 13 bases between. CDR3 DNA sequence: TGTGCCAGCACCCGCGGAGGGTCCCAAGAGACCCAGTACTTC. It codes for CASTRGGSQETQYF.

The chain has TRBV5-1 and TRBJ2-2; D is unresolved. Germline CDR1 SGHRS, CDR2 YFSETQ. The CDR3 extends over 15 amino acids. Trimming removed 0 bases at V and 3 bases at J, with 9 bases between. CDR3 bases: TGCGCCAGCAGCTTGGGTGCGGATCACACCGGGGAGCTGTTTTTT. Its protein product is CASSLGADHTGELFF.

The chain combines TRBV14 with TRBJ1-3; D uncertain. The germline V gene encodes CDR1 SGHDN and CDR2 FVKESK. This CDR3 is 15 amino acids long. Trimming removed 6 bases at V and 0 bases at J, with 12 bases between. The CDR3 is CASSPRLSSGNTIYF. CDR3 bases: TGTGCCAGCAGTCCACGACTTAGCTCTGGAAACACCATATATTTT.

The chain is built from TRBV2 and TRBJ1-5, with D possibly matching TRBD1 (6 bases). CDR1 and CDR2 (germline): SNHLY, FYNNEI. The CDR3 is 15 amino acids. V was shortened by 3 bases and J by 0 bases, with 9 bases between the two germline ends. The CDR3 reads CASSERTASNQPQHF. CDR3 coding DNA: TGTGCCAGCAGTGAGAGGACAGCTAGCAATCAGCCCCAGCATTTT.

This sequence joins TRBV19 and TRBJ2-1; D unclear. V lost 3 bases and J lost 5, with 11 bases in between. CDR3 length: 14 amino acids. The germline gives CDR1 LNHDA, CDR2 SQIVND (reference sequence). The CDR3 DNA follows: TGTGCCAGTAGTATTAGTAAGAGCCACAATGAGCAGTTCTTC. Protein sequence: CASSISKSHNEQFF. Full variable domain (outside the CDR3, taken from reference TRBV19 and TRBJ2-1): DGGITQSPKYLFRKEGQNVTLSCEQNLNHDAMYWYRQDPGQGLRLIYYSQIVNDFQKGDIAEGYSVSREKKESFPLTVTSAQKNPTAFYLCASSISKSHNEQFFGPGTRLTVL.

The chain links TRBV6-5 to TRBJ2-5; D gene unclear. Deletions cut 4 bases from V and 5 bases from J, with 11 bases between. CDR1 MNHEY and CDR2 SVGAGI come from the germline V gene. The CDR3 is made up of 13 amino acids. The CDR3 is CASSWAGRETQYF. The CDR3 nucleotides are TGTGCCAGCAGTTGGGCCGGCCGGGAGACCCAGTACTTC.